This is a list of T cell receptor beta chains from one sample in a study of blood T cells in healthy people across ages. TCRdb used MiXCR to reprocess the 5' RACE reads, holding one entry per CDR3 protein. The sample contains hundreds of thousands of distinct CDR3 sequences, about 46% of which appear only once. Sample: blood. The source is an elderly man in good health. Each CDR3 is given with its conserved first and last residue. Clone size is given for some rows only: seen once, a few or many times, or a class if the clone is expanded.

J | V | length | size | CDR3
TRBJ2-3 | TRBV5-1 | 17 | few | CASSLSIAGGGTDTQYF
TRBJ1-2 | TRBV20-1 | 11 | NA | CSATQGKGYTF
TRBJ2-1 | TRBV4-1 | 17 | NA | CASSREPGLGSYNEQFF
TRBJ2-1 | TRBV5-1 | 13 | NA | CASRQTGASEQFF
TRBJ1-6 | TRBV20-1 | 15 | few | CSARYGSSYNSPLHF
TRBJ2-1 | TRBV3-1 | 15 | NA | CASSQRDRVNNEQFF
TRBJ2-2 | TRBV2 | 13 | NA | CAAGGTNTGELFF
TRBJ2-3 | TRBV29-1 | 13 | few | CSGIAGLWDTQYF
TRBJ2-5 | TRBV7-2 | 14 | NA | CASGIRGAQETQYF
TRBJ2-1 | TRBV2 | 12 | NA | CASSEEGNEQFF
TRBJ1-1 | TRBV7-9 | 13 | few | CASSPDGNTEAFF
TRBJ1-1 | TRBV20-1 | 14 | NA | CSARAYSGDREAFF
TRBJ2-1 | TRBV10-3 | 15 | few | CAISESTAANNEQFF
TRBJ2-1 | TRBV13 | 13 | NA | CASREAGYNEQFF
TRBJ1-2 | TRBV5-5 | 14 | NA | CASSLAGGFGGYTF
TRBJ2-7 | TRBV5-1 | 14 | NA | CASSLAGQGRGQYF
TRBJ2-2 | TRBV14 | 16 | NA | CASSRRTGLNTGELFF
TRBJ2-5 | TRBV12-3/TRBV12-4 | 14 | few | CASSFEPGGETQYF
TRBJ1-4 | TRBV5-5 | 13 | NA | CASSSKVEVKLFF
TRBJ2-1 | TRBV4-2 | 20 | NA | CASSQPERLAGGRSYNEQFF
TRBJ2-7 | TRBV4-2 | 17 | few | CASSQERPGQGEDEQYF
TRBJ1-1 | TRBV11-2 | 15 | NA | CASSLGGWGNTEAFF
TRBJ2-7 | TRBV12-3/TRBV12-4 | 16 | NA | CASSSGTSSRLGEQYF
TRBJ2-5 | TRBV7-2 | 14 | NA | CASSLSGLLEAQYF
TRBJ2-2 | TRBV23-1 | 15 | NA | CASSQILRDTGELFF
TRBJ1-1 | TRBV29-1 | 14 | NA | CSVEKGQRNTEAFF
TRBJ2-2 | TRBV24-1 | 14 | few | CATGGPMNTGELFF
TRBJ1-5 | TRBV20-1 | 16 | NA | CSANPGGTGSDQPQHF
TRBJ2-4 | TRBV29-1 | 16 | few | CSVERSAGVARGIQYF
TRBJ2-5 | TRBV6-4 | 13 | NA | CASSDGERDEQYF
TRBJ2-5 | TRBV11-2 | 15 | once | CASSLQGGYQETQYF
TRBJ2-3 | TRBV29-1 | 17 | NA | CSVDSGVGTTLTDTQYF
TRBJ2-3 | TRBV5-1 | 12 | many | CASSLRGDTQYF
TRBJ2-5 | TRBV7-9 | 16 | few | CASSLEVRGRRETQYF
TRBJ2-5 | TRBV3-1 | 14 | NA | CASSQDTHQETQYF
TRBJ2-4 | TRBV5-1 | 14 | NA | CASSSTGLAGEQYF
TRBJ2-2 | TRBV24-1 | 14 | NA | CATSGQQRTGELFF
TRBJ1-2 | TRBV29-1 | 13 | NA | CGVGRDIGYGYTF
TRBJ2-3 | TRBV7-2 | 16 | NA | CASQPVEGGTRDTQYF
TRBJ2-2 | TRBV3-1 | 16 | once | CASSQVTDRGAGELFF
TRBJ2-1 | TRBV20-1 | 17 | NA | CSPGGGSSGTPYNEQFF
TRBJ2-7 | TRBV10-3 | 15 | many | CAISEDRGNVDEQYF
TRBJ2-7 | TRBV7-2 | 15 | NA | CASTTFPGQSYEQYF
TRBJ2-1 | TRBV2 | 15 | NA | CASSDRTSGDNEQFF
TRBJ2-7 | TRBV14 | 14 | few | CASSQLAGEDEQYF
TRBJ1-2 | TRBV2 | 13 | few | CASSERGKDGYTF
TRBJ2-7 | TRBV4-3 | 14 | NA | CASAQGQNYNEQYF
TRBJ1-1 | TRBV28 | 14 | NA | CASSLTGRVGEAFF
TRBJ2-3 | TRBV5-6 | 15 | NA | CASSSRGPGPDAQYF
TRBJ1-6 | TRBV20-1 | 14 | NA | CSARAQVGYSPLHF
TRBJ1-2 | TRBV15 | 14 | NA | CATSTGTEANGYTF
TRBJ2-3 | TRBV20-1 | 13 | NA | CSAREPAPDTQYF
TRBJ2-1 | TRBV4-2 | 15 | NA | CASSQKAHSNNEQFF
TRBJ2-1 | TRBV20-1 | 14 | NA | CSAWSQRGNNEQFF
TRBJ1-2 | TRBV9 | 11 | NA | CASTHLGGYTF
TRBJ2-1 | TRBV7-3 | 21 | NA | CASSLISSPTSGRVGYNEQFF
TRBJ2-3 | TRBV29-1 | 15 | few | CSTSPGTGITDTQYF
TRBJ2-5 | TRBV2 | 13 | few | CASEGLRQETQYF